These 32 T cell receptor beta chains originate from one sample sequenced in a study of CD8 T cells in ankylosing spondylitis. TCRdb re-called the 5' RACE reads through MiXCR, storing one row per CDR3 protein. The data contain about 460,000 distinct CDR3 sequences, roughly 5.2% of them singletons. Notes on the study in general: A TCR beta motif of roughly 8 highly homologous variants seemed to mark ankylosing spondylitis blood.

Antigens of these TCRs are unknown. The specimen sequenced was blood, either unsorted or a sorted T cell fraction (not recorded which). The source of these receptors is a male donor with ankylosing spondylitis.

This clonotype was counted many times. The chain carries TRBV12-3 or TRBV12-4 and TRBJ1-2, with D unresolved. V was trimmed by 2 bases and J by 6 bases, leaving 16 bases between them. CDR3 size: 15 residues. This CDR3 is CASSLFATLHDGYTF. In DNA, the CDR3 is TGTGCCAGCAGTTTATTCGCTACCCTCCACGATGGCTACACCTTC.

This clonotype was counted ten times or more. This rearrangement joins TRBV5-5 to TRBJ2-1; D may be TRBD1 (6 bases). The germline V and J ends were trimmed by 4 bases and 10 bases, with 21 bases remaining between them. The CDR3 covers 15 residues. Germline loops: CDR1 SGHKS, CDR2 YYEKEE (reference sequence). The CDR3 DNA is TGTGCCAGCAGCAAACTTCGGGACAAAACCCGAGAGCAGTTCTTC. Its protein is CASSKLRDKTREQFF.

This clonotype has just a few counts. The J gene is TRBJ2-7, the V gene TRBV12-3 or TRBV12-4, with D possibly TRBD2 on 7 matching bases. There are 12 residues in the CDR3. The V gene lost 5 bases and the J gene lost 6 bases, with 11 bases spanning the gap. The chain's CDR3 is CASSPAGAEQYF. CDR3 coding DNA: TGTGCCAGCAGTCCGGCGGGGGCCGAGCAGTACTTC.

This clonotype was seen repeatedly, ten times or more. The chain combines TRBV7-2 with TRBJ2-5; D not certain. The V gene's germline CDR1 is SGHTA and CDR2 FQGNSA. The length of the CDR3 is 13 residues. Trimming pared 1 base from V and 1 base from J, leaving 4 bases between. The DNA for the CDR3 is TGTGCCAGCAGCTTAGAAATCCAAGAGACCCAGTACTTC. Its translation: CASSLEIQETQYF.

This clonotype was seen ten or more times. The chain employs TRBV20-1 and TRBJ1-6, with D possibly TRBD1 on 6 matching bases. The CDR3 runs 14 residues. From germline, CDR1 is DFQATT and CDR2 SNEGSKA (reference sequence). V was cut by 3 bases and J by 7 bases, with 13 bases left in between. The CDR3 bases are TGCAGTGCTAGTCAACAGGGAGGAAATTCACCCCTCCACTTT. This encodes CSASQQGGNSPLHF.

This clonotype occurred many times. The chain carries TRBV7-6 and TRBJ2-3, with D unresolved. Germline loops: CDR1 SGHVS, CDR2 FNYEAQ. V lost 0 bases, J lost 3 bases, and 10 bases lay in between. This CDR3 has 15 residues. The CDR3 nucleotides are TGTGCCAGCAGCTTAGCCGTGGGTAGGACAGATACGCAGTATTTT. Its protein is CASSLAVGRTDTQYF.

This clonotype was recorded many times. This chain connects TRBV5-1 to TRBJ1-2; 8 bases match TRBD1. CDR3 length: 15 amino acids. Germline trimming cut 0 bases from V and 4 bases from J; bases unmatched to any gene: 5. Germline V gene lookup returns CDR1 SGHRS and CDR2 YFSETQ. CDR3 loop: CASSLEGQAIYGYTF. CDR3 DNA sequence: TGCGCCAGCAGCTTGGAGGGACAGGCGATCTATGGCTACACCTTC.

This clonotype was picked up many times. CDR3 sequence (DNA): TGCAGTGCTAGGGAAGGGACAGGGGGCGGCTACGAGCAGTACTTC. Protein product: CSAREGTGGGYEQYF. The chain carries TRBV20-1 and TRBJ2-7; TRBD1 aligns across 12 bases. This CDR3 spans 15 amino acids. Trimming took 3 bases from V and 3 from J; bases not matched to a gene: 6. Looked up from germline, CDR1 is DFQATT and CDR2 is SNEGSKA (reference sequence).

The J gene is TRBJ1-4, the V gene TRBV4-3, with 8 positions matching TRBD1. The V gene's germline CDR1 is LGHNA and CDR2 YSLEER. CDR3 size: 15 residues. V trimming: 5 bases; J trimming: 7 bases; junction bases outside the gene matches: 9. CDR3 coding DNA: TGCGCCAGCAGCTCTCACAGGGGGAGTGTTGAAAAACTGTTTTTT. It encodes CASSSHRGSVEKLFF.

This clonotype was detected a few times. This chain links TRBV9 with TRBJ2-7; 15 bases are shared with TRBD2. CDR1 SGDLS and CDR2 YYNGEE come from the germline V gene. The V gene end was trimmed by 3 bases and the J gene end by 2 bases; junction bases not matched to a gene: 3. This CDR3 region has 16 residues. The CDR3 nucleotides are TGTGCCAGCAGCGCGGGACTAGCGGGGGGTACCTACGAGCAGTACTTC. Translating gives CASSAGLAGGTYEQYF.

At least ten counts were recorded for this clonotype. This CDR3 is CSAALAGYNEQFF. The CDR3 bases are TGCAGTGCCGCTCTAGCGGGGTACAATGAGCAGTTCTTC. The V and J genes are TRBV20-1 and TRBJ2-1, with 9 bases that match TRBD2. V shed 6 bases and J 4 bases; nucleotides not matched to a gene: 4. Germline loops: CDR1 DFQATT, CDR2 SNEGSKA (reference sequence). The CDR3 runs to 13 residues.

This clonotype was picked up many times. This chain connects TRBV29-1 to TRBJ2-2; tentative D call: TRBD2 (5 bases). V was cut by 4 bases and J by 4 bases, with 10 bases left in between. This CDR3 contains 13 residues. Germline CDR1 and CDR2: SQVTM and ANQGSEA. The CDR3: CSVVPTSTGELFF. Here the CDR3 DNA reads TGCAGCGTTGTCCCCACTAGCACCGGGGAGCTGTTTTTT.

The table lists this clonotype with many counts. This chain joins TRBV12-3 or TRBV12-4 and TRBJ2-2; D is uncertain. The CDR3 extends over 13 amino acids. V lost 6 bases, J lost 6 bases, and 11 bases lay in between. The CDR3 region has the DNA TGTGCCAGCAGGAACGGACCCGCCGGGGAGCTGTTTTTT. Translation gives CASRNGPAGELFF.

J is TRBJ2-1 and V is TRBV20-1; no clear D. Germline V lookup: CDR1 DFQATT, CDR2 SNEGSKA (reference sequence). With 2 bases removed from V and 0 bases from J, the gap between germline ends came to 14 bases. The CDR3 runs to 16 residues. The CDR3 DNA follows: TGCAGTGCTAGAATGGACCCCGATAGCTCCTACAATGAGCAGTTCTTC. Its protein is CSARMDPDSSYNEQFF.

Many counts were recorded for this clonotype. V gene TRBV6-5 combines with J gene TRBJ2-7; maybe TRBD1 (5 bases). The V gene lost 0 bases and the J gene lost 5 bases, with 11 bases spanning the gap. Germline CDR1 reads MNHEY; CDR2 reads SVGAGI. CDR3 length: 14 amino acids. The CDR3 sequence is CASSYSTVSHEQYF. The CDR3 DNA is TGTGCCAGCAGTTACTCGACAGTAAGCCACGAGCAGTACTTC.

In its sample, this clonotype was seen many times. The chain recombines TRBV10-3 with TRBJ1-3, with D perhaps matching TRBD1 (5 bases). The V gene lost 11 bases and the J gene lost 4 bases, with 18 bases spanning the gap. The CDR3 is 14 residues long. Germline V lookup: CDR1 ENHRY, CDR2 SYGVKD. This chain's CDR3 is CASGAQGKGNTIYF. CDR3 in DNA: TGTGCCTCAGGTGCCCAGGGAAAAGGAAACACCATATATTTT.

Here the CDR3 reads CASSPPGREFINEQFF. The DNA for the CDR3 is TGTGCCAGCTCACCACCGGGGCGGGAGTTCATCAATGAGCAGTTCTTC. The rearrangement joins TRBV18 to TRBJ2-1; 7 bases are shared with TRBD2. There are 16 residues in the CDR3. Trimming cost V 0 bases and J 6 bases; bases outside gene matches: 8. Germline CDR1 and CDR2: KGHSH and LQKENI.

This clonotype was observed at least ten times. The rearrangement uses TRBV11-2 and TRBJ2-5; TRBD2 agrees at 14 bases. Trimming removed 6 bases from V and 3 bases from J; junction bases left unmatched: 6. The CDR3 length is 16 residues. Germline loops: CDR1 SGHAT, CDR2 FQNNGV. In DNA form, the CDR3 reads TGTGCCAGCAGTCCCCGACTAGCGGGAGGGAAAGAGACCCAGTACTTC. This gives the protein CASSPRLAGGKETQYF.

This clonotype was seen at least ten times. CDR3 DNA: TGCGCCAGCAGCTGGGGACTAGCGGACGCGGATGAGCAGTTCTTC. Its protein is CASSWGLADADEQFF. The chain uses TRBV5-1 and TRBJ2-1; 11 bases line up with TRBD2. The ends lost 3 bases at V and 8 bases at J; junction bases unmatched: 7. Germline lookup yields CDR1 SGHRS and CDR2 YFSETQ. The CDR3 has 15 residues.

This clonotype showed up many times. The chain carries TRBV29-1 and TRBJ2-3; no clear D gene. The germline gives CDR1 SQVTM, CDR2 ANQGSEA. The ends were cut back, 4 bases at V and 1 base at J, with 12 bases in the middle. This CDR3 contains 14 residues. The DNA for the CDR3 is TGCAGCGTTGTCTACGACCGGGGCACAGATACGCAGTATTTT. Its translation: CSVVYDRGTDTQYF.

This clonotype was seen many times. The gene calls are TRBV4-3 and TRBJ1-2; unclear D gene. The length of the CDR3 is 13 residues. The V gene's germline CDR1 is LGHNA and CDR2 YSLEER. V lost 2 bases, J lost 2 bases, and 6 bases lay in between. For the CDR3, the DNA is TGCGCCAGCAGCCAAAGCCGAAACTATGGCTACACCTTC. This encodes CASSQSRNYGYTF.

This clonotype was found a few times. The chain employs TRBV6-2 or TRBV6-3 and TRBJ2-7; D is ambiguous. Germline CDR1 and CDR2: MNHEY and SVGEGT. V dropped 6 bases and J dropped 4 bases, with 16 bases sitting between them. The length of the CDR3 is 14 residues. This chain's CDR3 is CASSKPSERYEQYF. The CDR3, as DNA: TGTGCCAGCAGCAAACCTTCAGAGAGGTACGAGCAGTACTTC.

There are a few counts of this clonotype. Possible read error: a much larger clone is one base away. For the CDR3, the DNA is TGCAGTGCTAGACAGGAGAACACTGAAGCTTTCTTT. This codes for CSARQENTEAFF. The chain recombines TRBV20-1 with TRBJ1-1; D remains unclear. The CDR3 totals 12 residues. V lost 2 bases and J 1 base, leaving 5 bases between the germline ends. Germline values: CDR1 DFQATT, CDR2 SNEGSKA (reference sequence).

This clonotype was picked up many times. This chain uses TRBV4-2 with TRBJ1-4; D unclear. The length of the CDR3 is 16 residues. Germline loops: CDR1 LGHNA, CDR2 YNFKEQ. Trimming removed 4 bases from V and 1 base from J, with 13 bases in between. CDR3 bases: TGTGCCAGCAGCCCCCGCGACGGGGTAACTAATGAAAAACTGTTTTTT. Translating gives CASSPRDGVTNEKLFF.

This clonotype occurred many times. The chain carries TRBV29-1 and TRBJ2-7; D possibly corresponds to TRBD2 (5 bases). V dropped 6 bases and J dropped 0 bases, with 15 bases sitting between them. CDR3 length: 14 residues. Germline values: CDR1 SQVTM, CDR2 ANQGSEA. In DNA, the CDR3 is TGCAGCGTACAGCGGACCTTGAGCTCCTACGAGCAGTACTTC. Translating it yields CSVQRTLSSYEQYF.

This clonotype was counted ten times or more. V usage is TRBV5-6 and J usage is TRBJ2-3, with D possibly matching TRBD2 (5 bases). V lost 1 base to trimming and J lost 3 bases, with 9 bases between them. The CDR3 spans 14 residues. CDR1 and CDR2 from the germline V gene are SGHDT and YYEEEE. The DNA for the CDR3 is TGTGCCAGCAGCTTGCTCGGGATAACAGATACGCAGTATTTT. Translating it yields CASSLLGITDTQYF.

The rearrangement links TRBV18 to TRBJ2-7; 8 nucleotides line up with TRBD1. J was trimmed by 7 bases and V by 2 bases; bases with no gene match: 13. This CDR3 has 16 residues. The germline V gene encodes CDR1 KGHSH and CDR2 LQKENI. CDR3 sequence: CASSPAGTGYMSEQYF. CDR3 nucleotide sequence: TGTGCCAGCTCACCAGCGGGGACAGGCTATATGAGTGAGCAGTACTTC.

This clonotype was counted ten times or more. The chain couples TRBV7-2 to TRBJ2-2; 7 bases map to TRBD2. The V gene end was trimmed by 0 bases and the J gene end by 5 bases; junction bases not matched to a gene: 6. Germline V gene sequence: CDR1 SGHTA, CDR2 FQGNSA. CDR3 size: 16 residues. Here the CDR3 DNA reads TGTGCCAGCAGCTTAGCGCGCGGGAGTCGGACCGGGGAGCTGTTTTTT. This gives the protein CASSLARGSRTGELFF.

This clonotype appeared many times. The chain employs TRBV2 and TRBJ1-1; D is undetermined. This CDR3 is 11 amino acids long. The V and J ends lost 7 bases and 1 base respectively, with 4 bases between them. Germline V gene lookup returns CDR1 SNHLY and CDR2 FYNNEI. CDR3 protein: CASTTNTEAFF. The CDR3 bases are TGTGCCAGCACGACGAACACTGAAGCTTTCTTT.

The gene calls are TRBV7-9 and TRBJ2-7; TRBD1 matches 7 bases. The germline gives CDR1 SEHNR, CDR2 FQNEAQ (reference sequence). This CDR3 is 13 amino acids long. The J segment lost 5 bases and the V segment lost 4 bases, leaving 5 bases of the junction unmatched. CDR3 coding DNA: TGTGCCAGCAGCTCCGGGACAGTCGACGAGCAGTACTTC. Amino acids: CASSSGTVDEQYF.

This clonotype showed up just once. Given a much more abundant clone one base away, this may be a read error. V gene TRBV12-3 or TRBV12-4 combines with J gene TRBJ1-2; 9 nucleotides match TRBD1. The CDR3 is made up of 14 amino acids. The CDR3 protein is CASRPAGTGYGYPF. Here the CDR3 DNA reads TGTGCCAGCAGACCCGCCGGGACAGGGTACGGCTACCCCTTC.

This clonotype was found a few times. This rearrangement joins TRBV27 to TRBJ2-5; possible D gene TRBD2, 5 bases. Trimming cost V 5 bases and J 4 bases, with 17 bases left between them. The V gene's germline CDR1 is MNHEY and CDR2 SMNVEV (reference sequence). The CDR3 consists of 15 residues. The CDR3 nucleotides are TGTGCCAGCAGTCCGACGGGGTTCACGGGAGAGACCCAGTACTTC. Translated: CASSPTGFTGETQYF.